This T cell receptor beta chain was documented in a study of cytomegalovirus exposure and HLA in healthy donors. A multiplex PCR was run with 60 Vbeta primers and 13 Jbeta primers. Some clones are missing from TCRdb's copy, which holds only in-frame ones; the method was immunoSEQ multiplex PCR. The sample has about 130,000 clones, about 80% seen once; the top ten hold approximately 0.93%. Between the trimmed V and J ends, which lost 5 bases and 6 bases, there was a span of 16 bases. The CDR3 totals 14 residues. Germline CDR1 and CDR2: MDHEN and SYDVKM. The table lists this clone with many counts. Its antigen is currently unknown. Points from the study as a whole: Among TCR beta chains of equal frequency, HLA-associated ones were more clonally expanded in a later analysis.

V gene TRBV28 combines with J gene TRBJ1-1; D gene uncertain. The sequenced material came from PBMCs. The TCR comes from a human donor in good health. The CDR3 reads CASSPSSASAEAFF. The CDR3, as DNA: TGTGCCAGCAGTCCATCAAGCGCTTCCGCTGAAGCTTTCTTT.